Below are 26 T cell receptor beta chains sequenced from a single sample in a study of blood T cell repertoires in COVID-19 (dated by TCRdb to the early 2020s). The method was the immunoSEQ multiplex PCR assay. In TCRdb, the immuneACCESS table is reduced to in-frame sequences with V and J assigned. These tables do not hold every clone; where another copy was compared, an unresolved V gene accounts for under half, and the others remain unexplained. The sample yields about 200,000 clones; 88% were counted once. The ten largest account for around 4.8% of the sample. The material sequenced was peripheral blood. Source of these receptors: a human donor in a cohort sampled during active COVID-19.

This sequence joins TRBV5-6 and TRBJ1-1; D is undetermined. Germline-derived CDR1 and CDR2 are SGHDT and YYEEEE. The CDR3 length is 13 residues. V was shortened by 1 base and J by 3 bases, with 7 bases between the two germline ends. The CDR3 bases are TGTGCCAGCAGCTTGTCCCCCGACACTGAAGCTTTCTTT. Translation gives CASSLSPDTEAFF.

The V call is TRBV18, the J call TRBJ1-5; possibly TRBD1 for D (6 bases). The V end was cut by 6 bases, the J end by 5 bases, with 11 bases between. The germline gives CDR1 KGHSH, CDR2 LQKENI. The CDR3 length is 13 residues. The CDR3 loop reads CASSPGQHQPQHF. CDR3 nucleotide sequence: TGTGCCAGCTCCCCTGGACAGCATCAGCCCCAGCATTTT.

This chain links TRBV7-9 with TRBJ2-7; TRBD1 matches 9 bases. CDR1 SEHNR and CDR2 FQNEAQ come from the germline V gene (reference sequence). V trimming: 5 bases; J trimming: 3 bases; junction bases outside the gene matches: 8. This CDR3 is built from 15 residues. The CDR3 DNA reads TGTGCCAGCAGCGTGGGACAGGGCTGGGGCTACGAGCAGTACTTC. Amino acid sequence: CASSVGQGWGYEQYF.

The chain carries TRBV5-5 and TRBJ1-6, with no clear D. CDR1 and CDR2 from the germline V gene are SGHKS and YYEKEE (reference sequence). There are 16 residues in the CDR3. Trimming left V 0 bases short and J 0 bases short, with 7 bases between. The chain's CDR3 is CASSLVETSYNSPLHF. For the CDR3, the DNA is TGTGCCAGCAGCTTGGTGGAGACCTCCTATAATTCACCCCTCCACTTT.

The rearrangement uses TRBV19 and TRBJ2-1, with TRBD1 matching 8 bases. This CDR3 has 14 residues. Trimming took 4 bases from V and 9 from J; bases not matched to a gene: 8. The germline V gene encodes CDR1 LNHDA and CDR2 SQIVND (reference sequence). CDR3 DNA: TGTGCCAGTAGTAAACGGACAGGGTTGACTGAGCAGTTCTTC. Protein product: CASSKRTGLTEQFF.

The chain couples TRBV28 to TRBJ2-3; 12 bases fit TRBD2. Germline V gene sequence: CDR1 MDHEN, CDR2 SYDVKM. The CDR3 is 15 residues long. Losses at the gene ends were 6 bases for V and 4 bases for J; bases not matched to a gene: 5. The CDR3: CASRPGLAGSDTQYF. DNA of the CDR3: TGTGCCAGCAGACCGGGACTAGCGGGTTCAGATACGCAGTATTTT.

The chain uses TRBV19 and TRBJ2-7, with D perhaps matching TRBD1 (5 bases). The length of the CDR3 is 13 residues. V gave up 5 bases and J gave up 0 bases, with 8 bases separating them. Germline CDR1 reads LNHDA; CDR2 reads SQIVND (reference sequence). The CDR3: CASSLGHSYEQYF. The CDR3, as DNA: TGTGCCAGTAGTCTCGGACACTCCTACGAGCAGTACTTC.

The chain recombines TRBV24-1 with TRBJ1-2; D is possibly TRBD1 (6 bases). In germline, CDR1 is KGHDR, CDR2 SFDVKD. The CDR3 runs to 13 residues. Trimming removed 6 bases from V and 2 bases from J, with 9 bases in between. CDR3 bases: TGTGCCACCAGTTGGACAGAAAACTATGGCTACACCTTC. The encoded protein is CATSWTENYGYTF.

The rearrangement uses TRBV10-1 and TRBJ1-1; no definite D call. The CDR3 sequence is 12 residues long. CDR1 is WNHNN, CDR2 SYGVQD, per germline (reference sequence). Trimming took off 3 bases at V and 6 bases at J, with 8 bases between the two ends. The CDR3 nucleotides read TGCGCCAGCAGTGAAGGGAGCCCTGAAGCTTTCTTT. Its translation: CASSEGSPEAFF.

The chain couples TRBV2 to TRBJ2-7, with TRBD2 matching over 9 bases. The CDR3 covers 13 residues. Per the germline V gene, CDR1 is SNHLY and CDR2 is FYNNEI. The V gene end was trimmed by 7 bases and the J gene end by 7 bases; junction bases not matched to a gene: 8. The DNA for the CDR3 is TGTGCCAGCAAACCCAGCGGGGGGTTAGAGCAGTACTTC. Protein product: CASKPSGGLEQYF.

The chain is built from TRBV2 and TRBJ1-2, with D possibly being TRBD1 (5 bases). The CDR3 is made up of 14 amino acids. V dropped 3 bases and J dropped 5 bases, with 13 bases sitting between them. Germline CDR1 is SNHLY and CDR2 is FYNNEI. CDR3 amino acids: CASSETTTVYGYTF. CDR3 nucleotide sequence: TGTGCCAGCAGTGAGACCACGACAGTATATGGCTACACCTTC.

CDR3 coding DNA: TGTGCCAGTAGTTACTGGACAGGGGGCACTGAAGCTTTCTTT. Its translation is CASSYWTGGTEAFF. The rearrangement joins TRBV19 to TRBJ1-1, with TRBD1 identical over 10 bases. This CDR3 comprises 14 residues. Per germline, CDR1 LNHDA and CDR2 SQIVND (reference sequence). The junction had 4 bases not matched to a gene; V was cut back by 5 bases and J by 4 bases. The full variable domain, its missing parts supplied by reference TRBV19 and TRBJ1-1, is DGGITQSPKYLFRKEGQNVTLSCEQNLNHDAMYWYRQDPGQGLRLIYYSQIVNDFQKGDIAEGYSVSREKKESFPLTVTSAQKNPTAFYLCASSYWTGGTEAFFGQGTRLTVV.

V gene TRBV5-4 combines with J gene TRBJ1-2, with a tentative D call TRBD1 (6 bases). Per germline, CDR1 SGHNT and CDR2 YYREEE (reference sequence). Trimming cost V 4 bases and J 3 bases, with 19 bases left between them. The length of the CDR3 is 16 residues. CDR3 nucleotide sequence: TGTGCCAGCAGCAAACCAGACGACAGGTGGGACTATGGCTACACCTTC. Protein product: CASSKPDDRWDYGYTF.

The V call is TRBV7-9, the J call TRBJ1-1; possibly TRBD1 for D (6 bases). The germline V gene has CDR1 SEHNR and CDR2 FQNEAQ (reference sequence). The CDR3 covers 15 residues. Trimming cost V 1 base and J 1 base, with 10 bases left between them. The CDR3 here is CASSLEGGGNTEAFF. The CDR3 DNA reads as TGTGCCAGCAGCTTAGAGGGAGGGGGGAACACTGAAGCTTTCTTT.

Written as DNA, the CDR3 is TGTGCCAGCAGGGCAGGGTCAACACTCTACGAGCAGTACTTC. Translated, it gives CASRAGSTLYEQYF. The rearrangement uses TRBV28 and TRBJ2-7, with a tentative D call TRBD1 (5 bases). V was trimmed by 6 bases and J by 3 bases, leaving 15 bases between them. Germline CDR1 is MDHEN and CDR2 is SYDVKM. The CDR3 loop spans 14 amino acids.

This clone has just a few counts. V gene TRBV27 combines with J gene TRBJ2-1; TRBD2 matches at 8 bases. Trimming at V came to 3 bases and at J to 9 bases, leaving 7 bases not matched to a gene. CDR1 is MNHEY and CDR2 is SMNVEV in the germline V gene (reference sequence). The CDR3 runs 14 residues. In DNA form, the CDR3 reads TGTGCCAGCAGTTTGATGCGGGAGGCCACTGAGCAGTTCTTC. This translates into CASSLMREATEQFF.

The chain recombines TRBV6-5 with TRBJ1-3; TRBD1 might be the D (6 bases). The CDR3 is 16 residues long. Germline V lookup: CDR1 MNHEY, CDR2 SVGAGI. V gave up 0 bases and J gave up 4 bases, with 13 bases separating them. The CDR3 region has the DNA TGTGCCAGCAGTTACTCGAGGGGGATCGAGGGAAACACCATATATTTT. Protein sequence: CASSYSRGIEGNTIYF.

Concerning this clone: The junction departs from the called germline gene at one end, perhaps through a read error. The rearrangement joins TRBV29-1 to TRBJ2-7, with D maybe TRBD1 (5 bases). Germline lookup yields CDR1 SQVTM and CDR2 ANQGSEA. This CDR3 region has 15 residues. The CDR3 region has the DNA TGCAGCGTGGAAGCTTCAGGGTGGGGTAATGACGAGCAGTACTTC. It codes for CSVEASGWGNDEQYF.

The chain couples TRBV6-2 or TRBV6-3 to TRBJ2-7; D is ambiguous. The CDR3 is made up of 14 amino acids. The V gene lost 5 bases and the J gene lost 1 base, with 12 bases spanning the gap. The germline V gene has CDR1 MNHEY and CDR2 SVGEGT. CDR3 nucleotide sequence: TGTGCCAGCAGTCTCCCCCCCGGGTCCTACGAGCAGTACTTC. It is translated as CASSLPPGSYEQYF.

This chain connects TRBV12-3 or TRBV12-4 to TRBJ1-2; 7 bases fit TRBD1. Germline trimming cut 3 bases from V and 7 bases from J; bases unmatched to any gene: 5. This CDR3 region has 13 residues. The CDR3 nucleotides are TGTGCCAGCAGTTTCGACAGGGTGGCTGGCTACACCTTC. Residues: CASSFDRVAGYTF.

The chain links TRBV15 to TRBJ1-1; no definite D call. Trimming left V 1 base short and J 0 bases short, with 6 bases between. Germline V lookup: CDR1 LNHNV, CDR2 YYDKDF (reference sequence). The CDR3 contains 14 residues. The CDR3: CATSRGALNTEAFF. In DNA form, the CDR3 reads TGTGCCACCAGCAGAGGGGCTTTGAACACTGAAGCTTTCTTT.

This CDR3 reads CASSVLAGKPRSYNEQFF. CDR3 DNA sequence: TGTGCCAGCAGTGTCCTAGCGGGGAAACCCCGCTCCTACAATGAGCAGTTCTTC. The V call is TRBV6-1, the J call TRBJ2-1, with 9 bases identical to TRBD2. V gave up 4 bases and J gave up 0 bases; unmatched junction bases: 10. Germline assignment: CDR1 MNHNS and CDR2 SASEGT. The CDR3 contains 18 residues.

V and J are TRBV4-1 and TRBJ2-2, with a weak D call TRBD1 (6 bases). The germline gives CDR1 MGHRA, CDR2 YSYEKL. V lost 0 bases to trimming and J lost 4 bases, with 15 bases between them. This CDR3 has 17 amino acids. The CDR3 coding sequence is TGCGCCAGCAGCCAAGATCGTAGGGGGACGGGCACCGGGGAGCTGTTTTTT. Its translation: CASSQDRRGTGTGELFF.

This clone has only a few counts. The chain is built from TRBV5-5 and TRBJ2-1; TRBD2 aligns across 15 bases. The CDR3 is 17 amino acids. Germline trimming cut 0 bases from V and 6 bases from J; bases unmatched to any gene: 4. Germline loops: CDR1 SGHKS, CDR2 YYEKEE (reference sequence). The DNA for the CDR3 is TGTGCCAGCAGCTTGGATGGACTAGCGGGGGGGCCCAATGAGCAGTTCTTC. Amino acids: CASSLDGLAGGPNEQFF.

The genes are TRBV9 and TRBJ2-7; a possible D gene is TRBD2 (5 bases). V was clipped by 4 bases and J by 5 bases, with 13 bases between them. CDR3 length equals 13 residues. CDR1 and CDR2 from the germline V gene are SGDLS and YYNGEE. This CDR3 reads CASSPKLVDEQYF. In DNA, the CDR3 is TGTGCCAGCAGCCCCAAACTAGTTGACGAGCAGTACTTC.

J is TRBJ2-7 and V is TRBV5-4; 8 nucleotides line up with TRBD1. The germline V gene encodes CDR1 SGHNT and CDR2 YYREEE (reference sequence). The CDR3 spans 15 residues. V dropped 2 bases and J dropped 5; count of bases not matched to a gene: 9. DNA of the CDR3: TGTGCCAGCAGCTTAGACCGGACAGGGCCCCACGAGCAGTACTTC. This translates into CASSLDRTGPHEQYF. Variable domain in full (rest from reference TRBV5-4 and TRBJ2-7): ETGVTQSPTHLIKTRGQQVTLRCSSQSGHNTVSWYQQALGQGPQFIFQYYREEENGRGNFPPRFSGLQFPNYSSELNVNALELDDSALYLCASSLDRTGPHEQYFGPGTRLTVT.